Listed below are T cell receptor beta chains from one sample, sequenced in a study of OX40 agonist ivuxolimab in advanced cancers. The data were produced by immunoSEQ multiplex PCR, yet TCRdb's version contains in-frame clones alone and is incomplete. The data contain roughly 120,000 clones, roughly nine tenths of them singletons. Here the sequenced sample was CD4+ or CD8+ T cells sorted from blood, taken in a trial of the OX40 agonist ivuxolimab. The source is an adult with an advanced solid tumor such as melanoma, head and neck, liver or kidney cancer. CDR3s include the opening cysteine and the closing phenylalanine or tryptophan. A D gene is named only where the DNA matches it firmly. Clone size, where shown, is once, few, many, or a class for clones that have expanded.

j_gene | abundance | v_gene | d_gene | CDR3aa | CDR3nt
TRBJ1-1 | once | TRBV7-2 | . | CASSFSGLTARTEAFF | TGTGCCAGCAGCTTTAGTGGGCTGACGGCACGGACTGAAGCTTTCTTT
TRBJ2-4 | . | TRBV5-3 | . | CARSLEERLLKDIQYF | TGTGCCAGAAGCTTGGAGGAGAGGCTACTGAAGGACATTCAGTACTTC
TRBJ2-5 | . | TRBV18 | . | CASSPGAEQETQYF | TGTGCCAGCTCCCCGGGCGCGGAACAAGAGACCCAGTACTTC
TRBJ2-4 | once | TRBV6-1 | TRBD1 | CASSADRWNIQYF | TGTGCCAGCAGTGCGGACAGGTGGAACATTCAGTACTTC
TRBJ2-5 | . | TRBV5-1 | TRBD2 | CASSSEGTSGGETQYF | TGCGCCAGCAGCTCCGAAGGGACTAGCGGGGGAGAGACCCAGTACTTC
TRBJ2-3 | . | TRBV27 | . | CASSPKGNTDTQYF | TGTGCCAGCAGCCCCAAGGGGAACACAGATACGCAGTATTTT
TRBJ1-3 | . | TRBV5-1 | . | CASSLGAGNTIYF | TGCGCCAGCAGCCTTGGGGCTGGAAACACCATATATTTT
TRBJ1-5 | . | TRBV7-2 | TRBD1 | CASSLGPLAGGYSNQPQHF | TGTGCCAGCAGCTTAGGCCCCTTGGCAGGGGGTTATAGCAATCAGCCCCAGCATTTT
TRBJ2-5 | . | TRBV5-1 | TRBD1 | CASSLGTGGPQETQYF | TGCGCCAGCAGCTTGGGGACAGGGGGCCCCCAAGAGACCCAGTACTTC
TRBJ2-5 | . | TRBV28 | TRBD2 | CASSYRTSGGKGQYF | TGTGCCAGCAGTTACAGGACTAGCGGGGGAAAAGGGCAGTACTTC
TRBJ2-2 | . | TRBV4-1 | . | CASSHQRMLGGPQTGELFF | TGCGCCAGCAGCCATCAAAGAATGTTAGGGGGGCCCCAAACCGGGGAGCTGTTTTTT
TRBJ2-7 | . | TRBV18 | TRBD1 | CASSPPSQGRSYEQYF | TGTGCCAGCTCACCACCGTCACAGGGGCGATCCTACGAGCAGTACTTC
TRBJ1-1 | . | TRBV7-8 | . | CASSLIPGKNTEAFF | TGTGCCAGCAGCCTAATACCGGGTAAGAACACTGAAGCTTTCTTT
TRBJ2-3 | . | TRBV10-1 | . | CASSEGTDTQYF | TGCGCCAGCAGTGAGGGGACAGATACGCAGTATTTT
TRBJ2-1 | . | TRBV7-2 | TRBD2 | CASSLARGGFSNEQFF | TGTGCCAGCAGCTTAGCGCGCGGGGGGTTTTCCAATGAGCAGTTCTTC
TRBJ1-5 | . | TRBV5-1 | . | CASSPDSSNQPQHF | TGCGCCAGCAGCCCGGACAGTAGCAATCAGCCCCAGCATTTT
TRBJ1-6 | . | TRBV9 | . | CASSADRQDSPLHF | TGTGCCAGCAGCGCCGATCGACAGGATTCACCCCTCCACTTT
TRBJ2-5 | . | TRBV25-1 | . | CASSASLAPETQYF | TGTGCCAGCAGTGCCTCACTAGCTCCGGAGACCCAGTACTTC
TRBJ2-7 | . | TRBV7-2 | TRBD2 | CASRTSGGSVGEQYF | TGTGCCAGCAGGACTAGCGGGGGGTCCGTAGGGGAGCAGTACTTC
TRBJ1-6 | . | TRBV5-4 | . | CASSLQGWNSPLHF | TGTGCCAGCAGCTTGCAGGGGTGGAATTCACCCCTCCACTTT
TRBJ2-7 | . | TRBV2 | . | CASSEARSTREQYF | TGTGCCAGCAGTGAAGCTAGGTCGACGCGCGAGCAGTACTTC
TRBJ1-1 | . | TRBV6-1 | . | CASSVGGANTEAFF | TGTGCCAGCAGTGTGGGGGGGGCTAACACTGAAGCTTTCTTT
TRBJ2-3 | . | TRBV6-1 | TRBD2 | CASTQRDFTDTQYF | TGTGCCAGCACCCAGCGGGATTTCACAGATACGCAGTATTTT
TRBJ1-2 | . | TRBV6-5 | TRBD1 | CASSDRDRGGYTF | TGTGCCAGCAGTGACCGGGACAGGGGTGGCTACACCTTC
TRBJ1-2 | . | TRBV27 | TRBD1 | CASREQGRDGYTF | TGTGCCAGCAGGGAACAGGGGCGAGATGGCTACACCTTC
TRBJ1-2 | once | TRBV4-1 | TRBD1 | CASSVTGRRANYGYTF | TGCGCCAGCAGCGTGACAGGGAGAAGAGCTAACTATGGCTACACCTTC
TRBJ1-1 | . | TRBV5-5 | TRBD1 | CASSWGQGNTEAFF | TGTGCCAGCAGCTGGGGACAGGGGAACACTGAAGCTTTCTTT
TRBJ2-7 | . | TRBV6-5 | . | CASGRTGFYEQYF | TGTGCCAGCGGGAGGACAGGATTCTACGAGCAGTACTTC
TRBJ2-6 | . | TRBV19 | . | CASSSGTGANVLTF | TGTGCCAGTAGTTCCGGTACCGGGGCCAACGTCCTGACTTTC
TRBJ1-3 | . | TRBV19 | . | CASCVTELGNTIYF | TGTGCCAGCTGCGTTACGGAGCTAGGAAACACCATATATTTT